The clone carrying this T cell receptor beta chain was seen ten or more times. The antigen remains unidentified. Amplification targeted TCR beta CDR3 regions from RNA transcripts. HTBI primers were used for first-round RT-PCR of the TCR CDR3. TCRdb reanalysed the multiplex PCR reads using MiXCR and keeps one entry per CDR3 protein. The table records about 500,000 distinct CDR3 sequences, roughly a sixth of them present only once. Absent ophthalmopathy progression within 18 months defined stable Graves' hyperthyroidism. Out of 8.5 to 10 ml of fresh peripheral blood came the PBMCs. The data are from a study of T cells in Graves' hyperthyroidism and ophthalmopathy. Study-wide findings and caveats: The model forecast ophthalmopathy, anticipating it by a median around 6.5 months before onset. Among thyroid clonotypes expanded above 0.001, most also appeared in blood.

CDR1 and CDR2 from the germline V gene are MDHEN and SYDVKM. V shed 3 bases and J shed 5 bases, with 10 bases lying between them. The CDR3 is made up of 14 amino acids. This clonotype was sampled from a woman aged 18-29 years with Graves' hyperthyroidism. The chain employs TRBV28 and TRBJ2-2; possible D gene TRBD2, 5 bases. The sample was blood. This CDR3 reads CASSLLEGTGELFF. DNA of the CDR3: TGTGCCAGCAGTTTGCTTGAGGGAACCGGGGAGCTGTTTTTT.